This entry lists 27 T cell receptor beta chains sequenced from one sample in a study of blood T cell repertoires in COVID-19. Repertoires were generated with immunoSEQ multiplex PCR, while TCRdb's copy carries only in-frame clones and drops some. The sample carries around 260,000 clones, 65% to 85% recorded once. Sequencing was done on a sample of peripheral blood. The receptors stem from a person aged 65 to 85 with COVID-19, enrolled during active disease.

This rearrangement joins TRBV18 to TRBJ1-2; the match to TRBD1 covers 8 bases. V lost 2 bases, J lost 7 bases, and 6 bases stayed unmatched. Germline V lookup: CDR1 KGHSH, CDR2 LQKENI. The CDR3 runs to 14 residues. The CDR3 spells CASSPMQGAVGYTF. CDR3 sequence (DNA): TGTGCCAGCTCACCAATGCAGGGGGCGGTTGGCTACACCTTC.

This chain's CDR3 is CASSVDGGSFEAFF. Here the CDR3 DNA reads TGTGCCAGCAGCGTAGATGGGGGGAGTTTCGAAGCTTTCTTT. The chain uses TRBV9 and TRBJ1-1; D might be TRBD1 (5 bases). V was shortened by 0 bases and J by 8 bases, with 14 bases between the two germline ends. CDR3 length equals 14 residues. CDR1 and CDR2 from the germline V gene are SGDLS and YYNGEE.

This clone was counted a single time. The rearrangement joins TRBV6-2 or TRBV6-3 to TRBJ1-2, with 7 bases that match TRBD1. CDR1 is MNHEY, CDR2 SVGEGT, per germline. The CDR3 has 15 amino acids. V gave up 5 bases and J gave up 3 bases; unmatched junction bases: 9. In nucleotides, the CDR3 is TGTGCCAGCAGTGTAACCGGGACAGTAGACTATGGCTACACCTTC. This encodes CASSVTGTVDYGYTF.

In its sample, this clone was seen a few times. CDR3 bases: TGTGCCAGCAGTGAAGCGACAGGGGGTGGAAACACCATATATTTT. Its translation is CASSEATGGGNTIYF. The V call is TRBV6-1, the J call TRBJ1-3; 9 bases align to TRBD1. The V gene end was trimmed by 0 bases and the J gene end by 3 bases; junction bases not matched to a gene: 0. The CDR3 totals 15 residues. Germline CDR1 MNHNS, CDR2 SASEGT.

The V and J genes are TRBV27 and TRBJ1-5; TRBD1 matches at 9 bases. V lost 4 bases and J lost 7; bases outside the gene matches: 2. This CDR3 has 13 amino acids. Germline V gene lookup returns CDR1 MNHEY and CDR2 SMNVEV (reference sequence). The CDR3 region has the DNA TGTGCCAGCAGTTGGGACAGGGTCCAGCCCCAGCATTTT. This sequence encodes CASSWDRVQPQHF.

The chain links TRBV19 to TRBJ1-2; 7 bases line up with TRBD1. The CDR3 runs 14 residues. CDR1 and CDR2 from the germline V gene are LNHDA and SQIVND (reference sequence). V lost 4 bases to trimming and J lost 5 bases; unmatched junction nucleotides: 7. CDR3 DNA: TGTGCCAGTAGTACGACAGGGTTGACGTATGGCTACACCTTC. Protein sequence: CASSTTGLTYGYTF.

V usage is TRBV5-1 and J usage is TRBJ1-4; tentative D call: TRBD1 (5 bases). The V gene lost 0 bases and the J gene lost 8 bases, with 11 bases spanning the gap. This CDR3 region has 14 residues. Germline CDR1 reads SGHRS; CDR2 reads YFSETQ. Here the CDR3 DNA reads TGCGCCAGCAGCTTGGATGGGGCGGCAGAAAAACTGTTTTTT. As protein: CASSLDGAAEKLFF.

The V call is TRBV20-1, the J call TRBJ2-3; 11 bases are a match to TRBD2. The V segment lost 3 bases and the J segment 7 bases; nucleotides outside the gene matches: 3. The CDR3 covers 13 residues. Per germline, CDR1 DFQATT and CDR2 SNEGSKA (reference sequence). For the CDR3, the DNA is TGCAGTGCTAGTAGCGGGAGGGCGAATACGCAGTATTTT. Translating it yields CSASSGRANTQYF.

The CDR3 sequence: CSVGAGWDGYTF. The CDR3 DNA follows: TGCAGCGTTGGAGCAGGATGGGATGGCTACACCTTC. This rearrangement joins TRBV29-1 to TRBJ1-2; no firm D call. This CDR3 region has 12 residues. Germline-derived CDR1 and CDR2 are SQVTM and ANQGSEA. V gave up 4 bases and J gave up 6 bases, with 12 bases separating them.

This clone has a handful of counts. This sequence joins TRBV4-2 and TRBJ2-2; the D is unclear. Germline CDR1 LGHNA, CDR2 YNFKEQ. Trimming removed 0 bases from V and 6 bases from J, with 5 bases in between. The CDR3 length is 13 residues. CDR3 in DNA: TGTGCCAGCAGCCAAGATCTGTCCGGGGAGCTGTTTTTT. Residues: CASSQDLSGELFF.

The J gene is TRBJ2-2, the V gene TRBV12-3 or TRBV12-4; D may be TRBD2 (5 bases). V lost 7 bases and J 5 bases, leaving 11 bases between the germline ends. The CDR3 has 13 residues. The CDR3 DNA reads TGTGCCAGCACTCTAGAGGGTACCGGGGAGCTGTTTTTT. It specifies CASTLEGTGELFF.

This chain links TRBV9 with TRBJ2-1; 12 nucleotides line up with TRBD2. Trimming at V came to 4 bases and at J to 9 bases, leaving 8 bases not matched to a gene. This CDR3 contains 15 residues. Germline V lookup: CDR1 SGDLS, CDR2 YYNGEE. The CDR3 loop reads CASSSLAGGQGEQFF. CDR3 coding DNA: TGTGCCAGCAGCTCGCTAGCGGGGGGGCAAGGTGAGCAGTTCTTC.

The V gene is TRBV2, the J gene TRBJ1-2, with no clear D. V was trimmed by 2 bases and J by 6 bases, leaving 10 bases between them. The germline CDR1 and CDR2 sequences are SNHLY and FYNNEI. There are 13 residues in the CDR3. This CDR3 is CASSEISRDGYTF. CDR3 bases: TGTGCCAGCAGTGAAATTTCTAGAGATGGCTACACCTTC.

V is TRBV4-2 and J is TRBJ1-2, with 8 bases fitting TRBD1. With V trimmed by 0 bases and J by 2 bases, 5 bases remained unmatched. Germline loops: CDR1 LGHNA, CDR2 YNFKEQ. The CDR3 loop spans 16 amino acids. The CDR3 nucleotides read TGTGCCAGCAGCCAAGACTGGACAGGGATCAACTATGGCTACACCTTC. Protein: CASSQDWTGINYGYTF.

A remark on this clone: This sample also contains other DNA sequences that code for the same CDR3. The chain employs TRBV5-1 and TRBJ2-3, with D perhaps matching TRBD2 (5 bases). The germline V gene has CDR1 SGHRS and CDR2 YFSETQ. Between the trimmed V and J ends, which lost 1 base and 3 bases, there was a span of 12 bases. The CDR3 runs to 15 residues. The CDR3 region has the DNA TGCGCCAGCAGCTTGCGGGGTTTGGGAACAGATACGCAGTATTTT. Amino acids: CASSLRGLGTDTQYF.

CDR3 DNA: TGTGCCATCAGAACTAGCGGGGGGGACCCAGATACGCAGTATTTT. It codes for CAIRTSGGDPDTQYF. The gene calls are TRBV10-3 and TRBJ2-3; 13 bases are shared with TRBD2. Trimming at V came to 6 bases and at J to 4 bases, leaving 4 bases not matched to a gene. CDR3 length: 15 amino acids. Germline-derived CDR1 and CDR2 are ENHRY and SYGVKD.

The rearrangement uses TRBV25-1 and TRBJ1-4; D is possibly TRBD1 (5 bases). V lost 6 bases to trimming and J lost 7 bases, with 12 bases between them. Germline V gene sequence: CDR1 MGHDK, CDR2 SYGVNS. CDR3 size: 13 residues. CDR3 DNA sequence: TGTGCCAGCAGCCCCGGACACGTTGAAAAACTGTTTTTT. It specifies CASSPGHVEKLFF.

Details on this clone: Other DNA sequences of this sample code for an identical CDR3. The J gene is TRBJ2-7, the V gene TRBV9; TRBD2 matches at 9 bases. V was pared by 1 base and J by 5 bases, with 4 bases of the junction left unmatched. Germline V gene data show CDR1 as SGDLS and CDR2 as YYNGEE. The CDR3 consists of 14 residues. As DNA, the CDR3 is TGTGCCAGCAGCGTACAAGCGGGGGGCCACGAGCAGTACTTC. Protein: CASSVQAGGHEQYF.

The chain joins TRBV6-5 to TRBJ1-5; 9 positions match TRBD1. The V and J ends lost 6 bases and 0 bases, in that order; junction bases with no gene match: 0. This CDR3 is built from 14 residues. Germline CDR1 and CDR2: MNHEY and SVGAGI. The chain's CDR3 is CASRDRGSNQPQHF. CDR3 nucleotide sequence: TGTGCCAGCAGGGACAGGGGTAGCAATCAGCCCCAGCATTTT.

The rearrangement uses TRBV6-2 or TRBV6-3 and TRBJ2-6, with no clear D. The V gene lost 4 bases and the J gene lost 0 bases, with 13 bases spanning the gap. Germline V lookup: CDR1 MNHEY, CDR2 SVGEGT. This CDR3 has 17 residues. The CDR3 coding sequence is TGTGCCAGCAGTTCTCCCGCGCGTACCTCTGGGGCCAACGTCCTGACTTTC. Translated: CASSSPARTSGANVLTF.

The chain couples TRBV24-1 to TRBJ1-5; D is unresolved. Germline V CDR1 and CDR2: KGHDR, SFDVKD. The CDR3 sequence is 15 residues long. V dropped 2 bases and J dropped 8 bases, with 15 bases sitting between them. CDR3 amino acids: CATSDSQPGFEPQHF. CDR3 DNA: TGTGCCACCAGTGATTCCCAGCCGGGTTTCGAGCCCCAGCATTTT.

J is TRBJ1-3 and V is TRBV10-1; 7 positions agree with TRBD1. The junction had 33 bases not matched to a gene; V was cut back by 6 bases and J by 1 base. Germline V lookup: CDR1 WNHNN, CDR2 SYGVQD (reference sequence). The CDR3 has 24 amino acids. The CDR3 bases are TGCGCCAGCAGCGCAGGGGGTGGGGGCCATGGAGGTTCGAGGGGGTCAAGGTCTGGAAACACCATATATTTT. It codes for CASSAGGGGHGGSRGSRSGNTIYF.

This rearrangement joins TRBV7-8 to TRBJ1-2; 9 positions match TRBD1. V lost 4 bases and J lost 6; bases outside the gene matches: 9. This CDR3 is built from 15 residues. Germline loops: CDR1 SGHVS, CDR2 FQNEAQ. The CDR3 DNA sequence: TGTGCCAGCAGCTATGGGACAGGGCAAGGGGATGGCTACACCTTC. This translates into CASSYGTGQGDGYTF.

J is TRBJ2-1 and V is TRBV5-1; 7 nucleotides match TRBD2. This CDR3 has 13 amino acids. Per germline, CDR1 SGHRS and CDR2 YFSETQ. V lost 6 bases and J lost 9; bases outside the gene matches: 9. This chain's CDR3 is CASKPAPGGEQFF. The CDR3 nucleotides are TGCGCCAGCAAGCCCGCACCGGGGGGTGAGCAGTTCTTC.

V is TRBV6-5 and J is TRBJ2-7; D gene uncertain. Germline CDR1 and CDR2: MNHEY and SVGAGI. V shed 2 bases and J shed 4 bases, with 9 bases lying between them. The CDR3 consists of 13 residues. CDR3 DNA sequence: TGTGCCAGCAGTTACAGGAGAGATTACGAGCAGTACTTC. Residues: CASSYRRDYEQYF.

V and J are TRBV7-6 and TRBJ2-7, with TRBD1 identical over 9 bases. Germline assignment: CDR1 SGHVS and CDR2 FNYEAQ. This CDR3 region has 15 residues. Trimming cost V 5 bases and J 2 bases; bases outside gene matches: 7. The CDR3: CASSPLGQGTYEQYF. In DNA, the CDR3 is TGTGCCAGCAGCCCCCTGGGACAGGGTACCTACGAGCAGTACTTC.

The CDR3 coding sequence is TGTGCCAGCAGTTGGGGCAGTCAGGGGCAGTTCTTC. This translates into CASSWGSQGQFF. The chain recombines TRBV28 with TRBJ2-1; D is perhaps TRBD1 (5 bases). Trimming left V 4 bases short and J 12 bases short, with 13 bases between. The CDR3 has 12 amino acids. CDR1 is MDHEN and CDR2 is SYDVKM in the germline V gene.